This T cell receptor (beta chain) came from a study of blood T cell repertoires in COVID-19 (dated by TCRdb to about 2020). Some background on the complete study: Collaborator samples came from the United States, Italy and Spain and covered acute and convalescent phases of COVID-19. The prospective study material was composed of cDNA or gDNA derived from T cells, B-cell-depleted T cells, or PBMCs. The dataset comprised deeply sampled blood TCRbeta repertoires from subjects exposed to, actively infected with, or recovered from COVID-19. A freely available public database, intended as a resource for researchers studying the immune response to SARS-CoV-2, is where the repertoires were released. Samples came from the ongoing ImmuneRACE study (first 160 participants) plus 1,254 subjects from 6 global collaborators. Nearly every sample came with metadata listing a de-identified subject ID, COVID-19 status, age in years and sex. Where available, HLA class I and class II types were taken from metadata supplied by the sample provider and were not determined by assay-based typing. The paper as a whole reports these results and caveats: Clinical and demographic metadata were provided uncurated, with the amount varying by source and participant.

Participants in the prospective study were aged about 18 to 89 years, lived in more than 20 United States geographic areas, and enrolled through a virtual design. In the prospective study, participants were assigned to cohorts based on the clinical history participants reported in a screening survey and a study questionnaire. In the prospective study, mobile phlebotomists collected whole blood, serum and a nasopharyngeal or oropharyngeal swab from each participant. Participants in the prospective study had the option to provide additional blood draws and questionnaires over an approximately 2-month period. Prospective study blood samples were shipped either frozen or at room temperature before DNA extraction. TCRbeta CDR3 regions were amplified from genomic DNA using the immunoSEQ Assay, a bias-controlled multiplex PCR. The original methods were these. Nucleated cell counts per sample were estimated from amplification of reference gene primers within the assay. Sequence reads were collapsed and filtered to measure the absolute abundance of every unique TCRbeta CDR3 rearrangement. Productive Simpson clonality was computed per sample as the square root of Simpson's diversity index over productive rearrangements. As stored in TCRdb, this immuneACCESS dataset retains in-frame rearrangements with V and J assigned. A fraction of the clones does not appear; measured against another copy, unresolved V genes explain less than half of the discrepancy, and the remainder lacks a known reason. Clonal size and the V and J genes are those of that table, whereas D and trimming came from the DNA. The sample table shows 150,000 to 200,000 clones, and around three quarters are seen once. The ten top clones hold about 17% of the sample.

As to this clone: This receptor's antigen is unknown. No per-base quality is available; no much larger clone lies one base away.

Reading the germline V gene gives CDR1 SGHTA and CDR2 FQGNSA. V sheds 4 bases and J sheds 6 bases, leaving 11 bases between their ends. Including the terminal cysteine and phenylalanine, the CDR3 comprises 13 residues. This entry keeps only the CDR3 DNA: 39 bases, framed from base 1. This receptor was obtained from a woman aged 45-59 years with acute COVID-19. This chain is built from TRBV7-2 and TRBJ2-3; TRBD2 is a possible D gene, resting on 6 matching bases. Input material: PBMCs or T cells enriched from blood (not recorded which). The CDR3 is CASSSTTRDTQYF. At the DNA level, the sequence is TGTGCCAGCAGCTCGACGACTAGGGATACGCAGTATTTT.